Listed here is a single T cell receptor beta chain. Produced via immunoSEQ multiplex PCR; TCRdb's table is partial and in-frame only. Here the sample spans over 110,000 clones, just under 95% being singletons. The sample belongs to a study of control samples from healthy donors and cancer patients. The CDR3 length is 13 residues. V was trimmed by 7 bases and J by 6 bases, leaving 12 bases between them. The sample was blood. This clonotype was sampled from a man younger than 40 in good health. The rearrangement joins TRBV12-3 or TRBV12-4 to TRBJ1-4; D unclear. The CDR3 nucleotides are TGTGCCAGCACCAAAGGCCGGGATGAAAAACTGTTTTTT. Translation: CASTKGRDEKLFF.